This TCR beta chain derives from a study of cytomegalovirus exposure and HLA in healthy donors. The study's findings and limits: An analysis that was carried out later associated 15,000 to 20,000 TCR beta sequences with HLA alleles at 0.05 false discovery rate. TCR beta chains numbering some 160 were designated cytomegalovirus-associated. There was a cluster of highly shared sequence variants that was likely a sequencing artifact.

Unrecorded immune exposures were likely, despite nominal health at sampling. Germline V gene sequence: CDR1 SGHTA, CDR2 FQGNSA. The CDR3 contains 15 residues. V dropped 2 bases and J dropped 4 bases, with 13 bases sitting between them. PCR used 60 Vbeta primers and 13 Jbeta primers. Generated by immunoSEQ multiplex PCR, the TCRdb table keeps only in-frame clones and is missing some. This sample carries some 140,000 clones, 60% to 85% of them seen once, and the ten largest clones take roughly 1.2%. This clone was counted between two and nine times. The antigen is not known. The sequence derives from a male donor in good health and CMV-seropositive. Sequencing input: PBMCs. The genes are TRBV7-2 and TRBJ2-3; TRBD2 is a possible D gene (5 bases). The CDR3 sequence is CASSLIPGYADTQYF. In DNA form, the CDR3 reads TGTGCCAGCAGCTTAATCCCGGGGTACGCAGATACGCAGTATTTT. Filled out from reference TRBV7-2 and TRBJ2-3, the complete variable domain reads GAGVSQSPSNKVTEKGKDVELRCDPISGHTALYWYRQSLGQGLEFLIYFQGNSAPDKSGLPSDRFSAERTGGSVSTLTIQRTQQEDSAVYLCASSLIPGYADTQYFGPGTRLTVL.